This paragraph reports one TCR beta chain. Its antigen is not known. Alopecia areata patients gave lesional scalp punch biopsies and peripheral blood samples. Germline CDR1 reads MNHEY; CDR2 reads SVGAGI. With 4 bases removed from V and 9 bases from J, the gap between germline ends came to 7 bases. This CDR3 region has 11 residues. The data originate from a study of CD8+ T cells in alopecia areata. Whole-study context: A regimen of oral tofacitinib, 5 to 10 mg twice daily, was given to treated patients. Patients took tofacitinib for 6 to 18 months, followed by 6 drug-free months. Findings of the study overall: Normal scalp showed lower clonality than lesional scalp, especially alopecia totalis/universalis.

Once RNA had been extracted, it was reverse transcribed into cDNA to act as the sequencing template. Produced via immunoSEQ multiplex PCR; TCRdb's table is partial and in-frame only. The sample holds about 150,000 clones, 80% to 90% seen once. The TCR was taken from a human donor with alopecia areata. This chain uses TRBV6-5 with TRBJ2-1; D not resolved. This specimen was CD8+ T cells sorted from blood, taken at week 0. The DNA for the CDR3 is TGTGCCAGCAGTTTAGGCCTTGAGCAGTTCTTC. Its protein product is CASSLGLEQFF.